This T cell receptor beta chain is drawn from a study of blood T cells in healthy people across ages. Study at large: Through template switching, about one barcoded beta molecule was captured per two T cells, as measured in model experiments. Study-level results: Naive T cell percentage strongly correlated with TCR beta diversity. Comparison with aged donors showed that long-lived donors had more naive CD4+ cells and higher diversity.

The individuals who served as donors were healthy Caucasians living in Russia, aged roughly 6 to 100. The CDR3 is 12 residues long. V gave up 6 bases and J gave up 5 bases, with 11 bases separating them. Germline V gene data show CDR1 as MDHEN and CDR2 as SYDVKM. Concerning this clonotype: Its antigen is undetermined.

For the second PCR, which ran for about 6 to 12 cycles, a sample-barcoded 5' primer and a J-beta primer mix were used. TCRdb called the 5' RACE reads again in MiXCR, with one record for every CDR3 protein. The table lists around 780,000 distinct CDR3 sequences, around three fifths of them singletons. The chain couples TRBV28 to TRBJ2-7; D possibly corresponds to TRBD1 (7 bases). The sample comprised blood. This clonotype was sampled from a man aged 40-49 years in good health. The CDR3 DNA is TGTGCCAGCAGGGAGGGGGCGGACGAGCAGTACTTC. Its protein is CASREGADEQYF.